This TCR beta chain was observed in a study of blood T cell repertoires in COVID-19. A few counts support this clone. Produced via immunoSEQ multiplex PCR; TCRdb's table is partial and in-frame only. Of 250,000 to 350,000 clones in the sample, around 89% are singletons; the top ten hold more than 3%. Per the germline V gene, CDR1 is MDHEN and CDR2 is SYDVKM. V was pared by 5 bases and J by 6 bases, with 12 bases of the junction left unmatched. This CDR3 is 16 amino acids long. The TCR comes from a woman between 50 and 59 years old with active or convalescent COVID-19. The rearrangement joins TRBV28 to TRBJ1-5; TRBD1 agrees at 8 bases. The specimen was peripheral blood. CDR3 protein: CASSIVGQGTGQPQHF. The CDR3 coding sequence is TGTGCCAGCAGTATAGTCGGACAGGGCACGGGTCAGCCCCAGCATTTT.